This TCR beta chain was profiled in a study of cytomegalovirus exposure and HLA in healthy donors. At the level of the study: Unique TCR beta sequences numbering approximately 120 million came from around 180 million T cells in an earlier analysis.

Notes on the study in general: Sequencing had likely introduced a cluster of highly shared sequence variants as an artifact.

On this clone itself: The antigen is not known.

This CDR3 comprises 20 residues. Germline CDR1 reads SGHTA; CDR2 reads FQGNSA. The V segment lost 0 bases and the J segment 0 bases; nucleotides outside the gene matches: 7. PCR was performed using 60 Vbeta and 13 Jbeta primers. The method was immunoSEQ multiplex PCR; TCRdb's version includes in-frame clones alone and lacks a portion of them. The data contain roughly 190,000 clones, about four fifths of them singletons. This receptor was obtained from a man in his thirties or forties in good health and CMV-seropositive. Sequenced input: PBMCs. The V and J genes are TRBV7-2 and TRBJ2-6; 11 bases line up with TRBD2. The CDR3 DNA is TGTGCCAGCAGCTTAGCCGCACTAGCGGGGGTACTCTCTGGGGCCAACGTCCTGACTTTC. Translation: CASSLAALAGVLSGANVLTF.